These 27 T cell receptor beta chains came from one sample sequenced in a study of radiation and T cells in renal cell carcinoma. The assay was immunoSEQ multiplex PCR, and TCRdb's table has in-frame clones only and misses some. The sample has approximately 120,000 clones, about four fifths seen once. Time point described: baseline pretreatment blood. Treatment specified: 15 Gy SBRT to primary tumor, nephrectomy 4 weeks later. The specimen was blood, collected from a patient whose treatment included radiotherapy and nephrectomy. These receptors were obtained from a woman aged 55 to 70 with renal cell carcinoma.

The chain uses TRBV10-1 and TRBJ1-6; 8 positions agree with TRBD1. Per germline, CDR1 WNHNN and CDR2 SYGVQD (reference sequence). V gave up 7 bases and J gave up 7 bases; unmatched junction bases: 9. The CDR3 sequence is 15 residues long. The CDR3 sequence is CASNLPGGKNSPLHF. As DNA, the CDR3 is TGCGCCAGCAATTTACCAGGGGGCAAGAATTCACCCCTCCACTTT.

The chain couples TRBV5-6 to TRBJ1-2; no firm D call. V was pared by 5 bases and J by 4 bases, with 15 bases between. From germline, CDR1 is SGHDT and CDR2 YYEEEE. The CDR3 is made up of 14 amino acids. CDR3 bases: TGTGCCAGCAGACGAGGCGCTGCTTTCTATGGCTACACCTTC. Translating it yields CASRRGAAFYGYTF.

The chain employs TRBV2 and TRBJ2-5; 10 bases map to TRBD2. This CDR3 spans 16 amino acids. After removal of 6 bases from V and 4 bases from J, the junction contained 11 bases not matched to a gene. Germline V gene data show CDR1 as SNHLY and CDR2 as FYNNEI. The CDR3 sequence is CASRSHSGRTGETQYF. The CDR3 DNA follows: TGTGCCAGCAGGAGCCATAGCGGGAGGACCGGAGAGACCCAGTACTTC.

There are a few counts of this clone. The chain employs TRBV7-9 and TRBJ2-1; D gene uncertain. Looked up from germline, CDR1 is SEHNR and CDR2 is FQNEAQ (reference sequence). V lost 1 base to trimming and J lost 6 bases, with 4 bases between them. The CDR3 runs to 12 residues. The CDR3 nucleotides are TGTGCCAGCAGCTTAGAAGGCAATGAGCAGTTCTTC. Its translation: CASSLEGNEQFF.

The table lists this clone with a count of one. The gene calls are TRBV6-5 and TRBJ1-3; no clear D. Germline V gene lookup returns CDR1 MNHEY and CDR2 SVGAGI. Trimming took 2 bases from V and 8 from J, leaving 10 bases between them. The CDR3 is 13 amino acids. Here the CDR3 reads CASSYGRGDTIYF. In DNA, the CDR3 is TGTGCCAGCAGTTACGGGCGGGGAGACACCATATATTTT.

The V and J genes are TRBV15 and TRBJ1-3; no reliable D call. With 3 bases removed from V and 0 bases from J, the gap between germline ends came to 12 bases. Germline V gene sequence: CDR1 LNHNV, CDR2 YYDKDF (reference sequence). The CDR3 loop spans 16 amino acids. The CDR3 protein is CATSSLISSSGNTIYF. The CDR3 region has the DNA TGTGCCACCAGCAGTCTAATCTCCAGCTCTGGAAACACCATATATTTT.

The chain links TRBV7-5 to TRBJ1-2; the table calls TRBD1, which could not be checked here. TRBV7-5 is labeled a pseudogene. The CDR3 runs 16 residues. The CDR3 nucleotides read TGTGCCAGAATCCCCGGGCAGGGGGCTTTAAACTATGGCTACACCTTC. It specifies CARIPGQGALNYGYTF.

This chain uses TRBV27 with TRBJ2-2; 9 nucleotides agree with TRBD2. The germline V gene has CDR1 MNHEY and CDR2 SMNVEV (reference sequence). After removal of 4 bases from V and 0 bases from J, the junction contained 12 bases not matched to a gene. This CDR3 contains 19 residues. The CDR3 DNA is TGTGCCAGCAGTTCCGCCGGAGCGGGGGGCTACGCGAACACCGGGGAGCTGTTTTTT. It translates to CASSSAGAGGYANTGELFF.

V is TRBV4-3 and J is TRBJ2-2; 11 nucleotides match TRBD2. Germline V lookup: CDR1 LGHNA, CDR2 YSLEER. V gave up 2 bases and J gave up 4 bases; unmatched junction bases: 0. CDR3 length equals 15 residues. In DNA, the CDR3 is TGCGCCAGCAGCCAACTAGCGGGAGGCACCGGGGAGCTGTTTTTT. This sequence encodes CASSQLAGGTGELFF.

The chain has TRBV4-2 and TRBJ2-3; perhaps TRBD2 as D (6 bases). Trimming shortened V by 4 bases and J by 0 bases, and 8 bases separated the two germline ends. The CDR3 runs to 14 residues. Germline V gives CDR1 LGHNA, CDR2 YNFKEQ. CDR3 nucleotide sequence: TGTGCCAGCAGCCCCGGGGGTAGCACAGATACGCAGTATTTT. This sequence encodes CASSPGGSTDTQYF.

This clone has a handful of counts. The V and J genes are TRBV5-4 and TRBJ1-2, with D possibly TRBD1 on 6 matching bases. V was shortened by 3 bases and J by 3 bases, with 21 bases between the two germline ends. The CDR3 sequence is 17 residues long. Germline loops: CDR1 SGHNT, CDR2 YYREEE (reference sequence). CDR3: CASSSPQPERGDYGYTF. The DNA of the CDR3 is TGTGCCAGCAGCTCCCCCCAACCGGAGAGGGGGGACTATGGCTACACCTTC.

V and J are TRBV6-6 and TRBJ2-5; 12 nucleotides align to TRBD1. The CDR3 runs to 16 residues. Germline values: CDR1 MNHNY, CDR2 SVGAGI (reference sequence). V shed 6 bases, J shed 7 bases, and the junction held 12 bases outside the gene matches. In DNA form, the CDR3 reads TGTGCCAGCAGCCGGGTTCGGGACAGGGGGCGGCGGACCCAGTACTTC. Protein sequence: CASSRVRDRGRRTQYF.

This clone was picked up one time. The chain carries TRBV28 and TRBJ1-1; 7 bases map to TRBD1. The J segment lost 0 bases and the V segment lost 2 bases, leaving 9 bases of the junction unmatched. This CDR3 comprises 17 residues. The germline CDR1 and CDR2 sequences are MDHEN and SYDVKM. The CDR3 DNA follows: TGTGCCAGCAGTTTAGCAGCGCAGGGGGGGTTGAACACTGAAGCTTTCTTT. Translating it yields CASSLAAQGGLNTEAFF.

The gene calls are TRBV27 and TRBJ2-1; the D gene could be TRBD1 or TRBD2 (5 bases each). In germline, CDR1 is MNHEY, CDR2 SMNVEV (reference sequence). This CDR3 region has 15 residues. V was shortened by 3 bases and J by 3 bases, with 12 bases between the two germline ends. The CDR3 loop is CASSLKGGGYNEQFF. In nucleotides, the CDR3 is TGTGCCAGCAGTTTGAAGGGTGGGGGCTACAATGAGCAGTTCTTC.

Here the CDR3 reads CASSLGGLAGVADTQYF. The CDR3 region has the DNA TGTGCCAGCAGCTTGGGAGGACTAGCGGGGGTAGCAGATACGCAGTATTTT. The chain couples TRBV7-9 to TRBJ2-3, with 13 nucleotides matching TRBD2. The CDR3 has 17 residues. V shed 3 bases and J 4 bases; nucleotides not matched to a gene: 7. Germline-derived CDR1 and CDR2 are SEHNR and FQNEAQ (reference sequence).

Remarks on this clone: Different DNA sequences within this sample yield the same CDR3. V and J are TRBV11-2 and TRBJ2-7; no reliable D call. V was trimmed by 0 bases and J by 3 bases, leaving 9 bases between them. This CDR3 is built from 14 residues. CDR1 and CDR2 from the germline V gene are SGHAT and FQNNGV. The CDR3 nucleotides are TGTGCCAGCAGCTTAGAGGGCAGATACTACGAGCAGTACTTC. Its translation: CASSLEGRYYEQYF. The full variable domain, with the rest looked up from reference TRBV11-2 and TRBJ2-7, is EAGVAQSPRYKIIEKRQSVAFWCNPISGHATLYWYQQILGQGPKLLIQFQNNGVVDDSQLPKDRFSAERLKGVDSTLKIQPAKLEDSAVYLCASSLEGRYYEQYFGPGTRLTVT.

This clone has only one observation. V and J are TRBV7-9 and TRBJ1-1; 8 bases are shared with TRBD1. V shed 8 bases and J 5 bases; nucleotides not matched to a gene: 10. From germline, CDR1 is SEHNR and CDR2 FQNEAQ (reference sequence). There are 14 residues in the CDR3. The CDR3 loop is CASAPTGVKTEAFF. As DNA, the CDR3 is TGTGCCAGCGCACCGACAGGGGTAAAAACTGAAGCTTTCTTT.

CDR3 amino acids: CASSQEGGDAYEQYF. Here the CDR3 DNA reads TGCGCCAGCAGCCAAGAAGGCGGGGATGCCTACGAGCAGTACTTC. The J gene is TRBJ2-7, the V gene TRBV4-3; D is possibly TRBD2 (6 bases). Deletions cut 0 bases from V and 2 bases from J, with 11 bases between. This CDR3 region has 15 residues. Germline values: CDR1 LGHNA, CDR2 YSLEER.

This sequence joins TRBV9 and TRBJ1-2; 8 positions agree with TRBD1. The germline gives CDR1 SGDLS, CDR2 YYNGEE. The CDR3 has 16 residues. The V gene end was trimmed by 3 bases and the J gene end by 4 bases; junction bases not matched to a gene: 11. The CDR3 DNA is TGTGCCAGCAGCGCCTATACCCAGGGGGCGGCCTATGGCTACACCTTC. It yields the protein CASSAYTQGAAYGYTF.

The chain joins TRBV29-1 to TRBJ2-7; possible D gene TRBD2, 7 bases. The germline CDR1 and CDR2 sequences are SQVTM and ANQGSEA. This CDR3 has 14 residues. Deletions cut 8 bases from V and 4 bases from J, with 21 bases between. CDR3 DNA sequence: TGCAGCACCCAAGGGGTCGAGGGGGGGTACGAGCAGTACTTC. It specifies CSTQGVEGGYEQYF.

The chain employs TRBV18 and TRBJ1-1, with D unresolved. Germline lookup yields CDR1 KGHSH and CDR2 LQKENI. The V end was cut by 3 bases, the J end by 1 base, with 12 bases between. The CDR3 has 15 amino acids. The CDR3 nucleotides are TGTGCCAGCTCACCCGTTCGGACCCAGAACACTGAAGCTTTCTTT. It specifies CASSPVRTQNTEAFF.

The genes are TRBV19 and TRBJ2-5; TRBD1 is a possible D gene (5 bases). Trimming stripped 3 bases from V and 5 bases from J, with 10 bases between. CDR3 size: 13 residues. CDR1 is LNHDA, CDR2 SQIVND, per germline (reference sequence). CDR3 DNA: TGTGCCAGTAGTATCTGGGGCGTGGAGACCCAGTACTTC. This gives the protein CASSIWGVETQYF. The whole variable domain, filled in from reference TRBV19 and TRBJ2-5, reads DGGITQSPKYLFRKEGQNVTLSCEQNLNHDAMYWYRQDPGQGLRLIYYSQIVNDFQKGDIAEGYSVSREKKESFPLTVTSAQKNPTAFYLCASSIWGVETQYFGPGTRLLVL.

The CDR3 protein is CASSQQGGPETQYF. CDR3 DNA: TGCGCCAGCAGCCAACAGGGTGGTCCAGAGACCCAGTACTTC. The rearrangement joins TRBV4-1 to TRBJ2-5, with D perhaps TRBD1 (5 bases). The CDR3 loop spans 14 amino acids. With 2 bases removed from V and 4 bases from J, the gap between germline ends came to 11 bases. Germline V gives CDR1 MGHRA, CDR2 YSYEKL.

V and J are TRBV28 and TRBJ2-7; D remains unclear. The germline V gene has CDR1 MDHEN and CDR2 SYDVKM. The CDR3 length is 11 residues. Trimming shortened V by 3 bases and J by 5 bases, and 5 bases separated the two germline ends. The DNA of the CDR3 is TGTGCCAGCAGTTTTGTGAACGAGCAGTACTTC. Its protein product is CASSFVNEQYF.

The chain links TRBV6-5 to TRBJ1-4; 9 bases agree with TRBD1. Germline CDR1 is MNHEY and CDR2 is SVGAGI. This CDR3 is built from 14 residues. The J segment lost 4 bases and the V segment lost 4 bases, leaving 1 base of the junction unmatched. CDR3 nucleotides: TGTGCCAGCAGTTGGGGACAGGGTAATGAAAAACTGTTTTTT. Its protein product is CASSWGQGNEKLFF.

The genes are TRBV5-1 and TRBJ1-6; D not resolved. The V gene lost 0 bases and the J gene lost 9 bases, with 10 bases spanning the gap. The CDR3 extends over 14 amino acids. Germline V CDR1 and CDR2: SGHRS, YFSETQ. The CDR3 DNA reads as TGCGCCAGCAGCTTGGGGCAGGAGGGTTCACCCCTCCACTTT. Translating it yields CASSLGQEGSPLHF.

V and J are TRBV6-1 and TRBJ2-3, with 8 nucleotides matching TRBD1. Trimming at V came to 6 bases and at J to 1 base, leaving 3 bases not matched to a gene. Looked up from germline, CDR1 is MNHNS and CDR2 is SASEGT. The CDR3 consists of 14 residues. The CDR3 DNA reads as TGTGCCAGCAGGTCGGACAGGGGCACAGATACGCAGTATTTT. As protein: CASRSDRGTDTQYF.